The present entry profiles one TCR beta chain with its context. What it binds is not known. The CDR3 sequence is 14 residues long. The V and J ends lost 6 bases and 0 bases respectively, with 11 bases between them. The germline gives CDR1 MNHEY, CDR2 SMNVEV (reference sequence). Sequenced by immunoSEQ multiplex PCR; TCRdb stores in-frame clones only, minus some. The sample records tens of thousands of clones, 70% to 90% being singletons. The data are from a study of T cell responses to AZD1222 COVID-19 vaccine. Whole-study findings and limits: In a largely white British group with more females than males, clonal diversity was possibly underestimated.

This clonotype was obtained from an adult in good health. The chain links TRBV27 to TRBJ1-1; TRBD1 is a possible D gene (5 bases). The source was peripheral blood, collected on day 0 of AZD1222 vaccination. The DNA for the CDR3 is TGTGCCAGCAGGGGGGGTAGGATGAACACTGAAGCTTTCTTT. Translation gives CASRGGRMNTEAFF.